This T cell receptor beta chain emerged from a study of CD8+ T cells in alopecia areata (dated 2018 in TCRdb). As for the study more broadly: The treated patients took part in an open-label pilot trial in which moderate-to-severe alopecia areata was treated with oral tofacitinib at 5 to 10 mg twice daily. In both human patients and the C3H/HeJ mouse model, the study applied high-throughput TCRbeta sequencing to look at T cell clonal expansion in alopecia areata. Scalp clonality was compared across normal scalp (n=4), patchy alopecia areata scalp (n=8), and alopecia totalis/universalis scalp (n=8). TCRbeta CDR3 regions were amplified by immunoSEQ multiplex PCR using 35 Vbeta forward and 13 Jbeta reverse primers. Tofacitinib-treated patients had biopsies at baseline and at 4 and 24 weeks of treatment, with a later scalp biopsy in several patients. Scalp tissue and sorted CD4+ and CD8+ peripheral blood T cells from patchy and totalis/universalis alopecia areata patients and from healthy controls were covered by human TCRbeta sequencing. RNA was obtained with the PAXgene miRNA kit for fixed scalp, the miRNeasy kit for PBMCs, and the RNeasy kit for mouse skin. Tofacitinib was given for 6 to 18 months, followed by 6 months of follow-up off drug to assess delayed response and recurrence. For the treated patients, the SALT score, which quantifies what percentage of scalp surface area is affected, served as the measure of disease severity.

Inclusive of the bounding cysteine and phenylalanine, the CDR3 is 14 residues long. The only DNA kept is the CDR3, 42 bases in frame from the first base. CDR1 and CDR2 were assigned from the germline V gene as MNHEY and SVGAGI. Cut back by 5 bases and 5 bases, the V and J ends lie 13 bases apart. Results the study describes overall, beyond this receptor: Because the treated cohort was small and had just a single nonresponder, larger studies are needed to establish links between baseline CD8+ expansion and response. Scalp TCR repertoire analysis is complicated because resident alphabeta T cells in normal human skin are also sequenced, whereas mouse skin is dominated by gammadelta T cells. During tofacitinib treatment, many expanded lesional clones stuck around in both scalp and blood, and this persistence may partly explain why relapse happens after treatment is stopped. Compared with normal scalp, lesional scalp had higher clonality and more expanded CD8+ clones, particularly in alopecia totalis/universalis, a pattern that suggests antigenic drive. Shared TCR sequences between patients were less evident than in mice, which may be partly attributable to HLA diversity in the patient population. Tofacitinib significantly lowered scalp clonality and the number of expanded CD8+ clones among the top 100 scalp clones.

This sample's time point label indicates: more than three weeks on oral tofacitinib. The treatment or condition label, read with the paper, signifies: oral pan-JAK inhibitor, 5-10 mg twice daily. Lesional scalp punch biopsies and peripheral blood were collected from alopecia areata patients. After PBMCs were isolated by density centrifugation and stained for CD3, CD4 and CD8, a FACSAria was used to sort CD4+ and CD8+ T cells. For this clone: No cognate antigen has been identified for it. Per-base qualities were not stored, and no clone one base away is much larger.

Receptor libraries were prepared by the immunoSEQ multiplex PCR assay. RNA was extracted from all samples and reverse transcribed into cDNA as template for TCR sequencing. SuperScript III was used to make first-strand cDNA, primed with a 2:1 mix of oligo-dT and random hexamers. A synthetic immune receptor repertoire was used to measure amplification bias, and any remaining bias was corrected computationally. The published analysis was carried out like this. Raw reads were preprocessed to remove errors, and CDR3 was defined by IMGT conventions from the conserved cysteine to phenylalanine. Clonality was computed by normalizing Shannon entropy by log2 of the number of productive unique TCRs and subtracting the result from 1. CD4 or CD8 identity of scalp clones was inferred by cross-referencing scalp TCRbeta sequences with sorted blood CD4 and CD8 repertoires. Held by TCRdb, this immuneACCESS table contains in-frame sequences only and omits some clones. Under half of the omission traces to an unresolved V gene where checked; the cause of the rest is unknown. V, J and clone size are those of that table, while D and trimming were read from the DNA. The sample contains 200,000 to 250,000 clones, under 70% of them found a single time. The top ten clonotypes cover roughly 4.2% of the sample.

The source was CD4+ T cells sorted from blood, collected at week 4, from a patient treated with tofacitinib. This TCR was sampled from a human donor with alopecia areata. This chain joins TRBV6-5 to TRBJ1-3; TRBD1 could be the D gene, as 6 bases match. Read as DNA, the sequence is TGTGCCAGCAGTACAACAGGGAGGAGAAACACCATATATTTT. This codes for CASSTTGRRNTIYF.